The clone carrying this T cell receptor beta chain has at least ten counts. Its antigen remains unidentified. TCR beta CDR3 regions were amplified from RNA. The TCR CDR3 was amplified in a first-round RT-PCR using the HTBI primer set. In TCRdb, the multiplex PCR reads were re-called with MiXCR into one record per CDR3 protein. The repertoire holds tens of thousands of distinct CDR3 sequences, with roughly 49% as singletons. This sample is drawn from a study of T cells in Graves' hyperthyroidism and ophthalmopathy. Exclusion of a patient resulted from uncontrolled infection, other autoimmune disease, pregnancy or lactation. Clinical symptoms, serum thyroxine, TRAb, thyroid ultrasound and orbital computed tomography informed diagnoses. The CDR3 has 14 residues. Trimming stripped 4 bases from V and 3 bases from J, with 13 bases between. Looked up from germline, CDR1 is SGHDT and CDR2 is YYEEEE. Study results and limitations: Ophthalmopathy was separated from stable hyperthyroidism by a 13 V-J model. Blood samples included most of the expanded thyroid clonotypes exceeding 0.001.

This clonotype was sampled from a woman in her forties or fifties with Graves' hyperthyroidism. V usage is TRBV5-6 and J usage is TRBJ1-2; D is unclear. The sequencing sample was made of peripheral blood or thyroid tissue (not recorded which). The CDR3 loop reads CASSPWTEYYGYTF. DNA of the CDR3: TGTGCCAGCAGCCCGTGGACCGAATACTATGGCTACACCTTC.